This TCR beta chain was found in a study of HIV-infected patients and healthy controls. This clonotype was seen repeatedly, ten times or more. MiXCR was run by TCRdb on the 5' RACE reads, yielding one entry per CDR3 protein. The repertoire holds 50,000 to 80,000 distinct CDR3 sequences, with 15% to 20% as singletons. This clonotype was sampled from a human donor in good health. The specimen was CD4+ T cells from blood.

In DNA form, the CDR3 reads TGTGCCAGCAGCTTCCTACAGGGGGCTTCACCCCTCCACTTT. Encoded protein: CASSFLQGASPLHF. The chain carries TRBV7-2 and TRBJ1-6, with TRBD1 identical over 9 bases. With 3 bases clipped from V and 9 bases from J, the junction kept 3 bases outside the gene matches. Per the germline V gene, CDR1 is SGHTA and CDR2 is FQGNSA. This CDR3 spans 14 amino acids. Combining the CDR3 with reference TRBV7-2 and TRBJ1-6 gives the whole variable domain GAGVSQSPSNKVTEKGKDVELRCDPISGHTALYWYRQSLGQGLEFLIYFQGNSAPDKSGLPSDRFSAERTGGSVSTLTIQRTQQEDSAVYLCASSFLQGASPLHFGNGTRLTVT.